This TCR beta chain is from a study of T cells in localized non-small cell lung cancer. Regarding the study as a whole: The study found T cell clonality highest in uninvolved adjacent lung, above tumor. Those with higher blood T cell density had longer overall survival. A median approximately 57 of the top 100 tumor clones appeared in adjacent lung.

This clone was recorded a few times. As yet, its antigen is unknown. Only in-frame clones appear in the TCRdb table, and some are missing; sequencing was by immunoSEQ multiplex PCR. The sample includes roughly 5,200 clones, 55% of them seen just once. V lost 0 bases and J 8 bases, leaving 13 bases between the germline ends. Germline V CDR1 and CDR2: MGHRA, YSYEKL. This CDR3 region has 14 residues. The receptor's source is a male donor aged 60 or over with stage I squamous cell lung carcinoma. The chain is built from TRBV4-1 and TRBJ1-2; tentatively, D is TRBD1 (6 bases). Sequenced here: lymph node tissue, sampled before any cancer treatment. The CDR3 DNA is TGCGCCAGCAGCCAAGATGCGGGGGCCTTAGGCTACACCTTC. It translates to CASSQDAGALGYTF.